This T cell receptor beta chain was recovered during a study of T cell responses to AZD1222 COVID-19 vaccine. Findings and limits, study-wide: Across spike, vaccine-associated CD4 TCRs were found, dominant at 160-218 and 743-854.

V lost 5 bases and J 1 base, leaving 11 bases between the germline ends. Germline V gene lookup returns CDR1 SGHTA and CDR2 FQGTGA. The CDR3 loop spans 15 amino acids. As to this clone: Antigen specificity is unknown.

It was second doses at about 4 or about 12 weeks that were pooled. Produced via immunoSEQ multiplex PCR; TCRdb's table is partial and in-frame only. The sample includes over 65,000 clones, roughly nine tenths seen only once; the top ten take 5.3%. This sequence joins TRBV7-3 and TRBJ2-2; tentative D call: TRBD1 (6 bases). The source of this sequence is an adult who received the AZD1222 COVID-19 vaccine. This material consisted of peripheral blood, taken 28 days after the second AZD1222 dose. The CDR3 bases are TGTGCCAGCAGCCGAGACAGGATGAACACCGGGGAGCTGTTTTTT. Translated: CASSRDRMNTGELFF.